Each of the 6 T cell receptor beta chains below was sequenced from the same sample in a study of a mutant IDH1 vaccine in newly diagnosed glioma. Using immunoSEQ multiplex PCR, the repertoire was profiled, and TCRdb retains in-frame clones only, with some absent. The sample lists 50,000 to 70,000 clones; 70% to 90% were seen once. Regarding time point: week 35, safety follow-up. Doses consisted of 300 ug of mutant IDH1 20-mer peptide each, paired with topical imiquimod. Which antigens these TCRs recognize remains unknown. Specimen: PBMCs, collected from a glioma patient whose treatment included an IDH1 peptide vaccine. These TCRs come from a middle-aged man with glioma.

The rearrangement links TRBV18 to TRBJ1-1, with a possible D match to TRBD1 (5 bases). Per the germline V gene, CDR1 is KGHSH and CDR2 is LQKENI. V dropped 5 bases and J dropped 0 bases, with 13 bases sitting between them. The CDR3 totals 15 residues. DNA for the CDR3: TGTGCCAGCTCAAGACAGAACGAACTGAACACTGAAGCTTTCTTT. This codes for CASSRQNELNTEAFF. Full variable domain (rest looked up from reference TRBV18 and TRBJ1-1): NAGVMQNPRHLVRRRGQEARLRCSPMKGHSHVYWYRQLPEEGLKFMVYLQKENIIDESGMPKERFSAEFPKEGPSILRIQQVVRGDSAAYFCASSRQNELNTEAFFGQGTRLTVV.

The V call is TRBV7-8, the J call TRBJ2-5; the D is unclear. Germline lookup yields CDR1 SGHVS and CDR2 FQNEAQ. V was clipped by 5 bases and J by 4 bases, with 8 bases between them. The CDR3 covers 12 residues. The CDR3 DNA sequence: TGTGCCAGCAGCCACAATCGAGAGACCCAGTACTTC. Amino acid sequence: CASSHNRETQYF.

The chain has TRBV14 and TRBJ2-5; D possibly corresponds to TRBD2 (5 bases). V shed 6 bases and J shed 5 bases, with 13 bases lying between them. Germline-derived CDR1 and CDR2 are SGHDN and FVKESK. The CDR3 consists of 13 residues. In DNA, the CDR3 is TGTGCCAGCAGGCGACGCGGGTTGGAGACCCAGTACTTC. Translating gives CASRRRGLETQYF. Drawing the rest from reference TRBV14 and TRBJ2-5, the complete variable domain is EAGVTQFPSHSVIEKGQTVTLRCDPISGHDNLYWYRRVMGKEIKFLLHFVKESKQDESGMPNNRFLAERTGGTYSTLKVQPAELEDSGVYFCASRRRGLETQYFGPGTRLLVL.

V and J are TRBV28 and TRBJ2-3; D is ambiguous. The V gene lost 8 bases and the J gene lost 5 bases, with 2 bases spanning the gap. Germline CDR1 is MDHEN and CDR2 is SYDVKM. The CDR3 extends over 9 amino acids. DNA for the CDR3: TGTGCCAGCGGAGATACGCAGTATTTT. Protein sequence: CASGDTQYF.

The chain combines TRBV6-5 with TRBJ1-3; no clear D. There are 14 residues in the CDR3. Trimming stripped 5 bases from V and 0 bases from J, with 8 bases between. Germline loops: CDR1 MNHEY, CDR2 SVGAGI. CDR3 nucleotides: TGTGCCAGCAGTACCCAGGTCTCTGGAAACACCATATATTTT. Translated: CASSTQVSGNTIYF.

The V call is TRBV19, the J call TRBJ1-5; D perhaps matches TRBD1 (5 bases). V lost 4 bases and J 5 bases, leaving 15 bases between the germline ends. The CDR3 has 15 residues. Germline V CDR1 and CDR2: LNHDA, SQIVND (reference sequence). The CDR3: CASSKAVGVHQPQHF. Written as DNA, the CDR3 is TGTGCCAGTAGTAAAGCTGTGGGGGTTCATCAGCCCCAGCATTTT.